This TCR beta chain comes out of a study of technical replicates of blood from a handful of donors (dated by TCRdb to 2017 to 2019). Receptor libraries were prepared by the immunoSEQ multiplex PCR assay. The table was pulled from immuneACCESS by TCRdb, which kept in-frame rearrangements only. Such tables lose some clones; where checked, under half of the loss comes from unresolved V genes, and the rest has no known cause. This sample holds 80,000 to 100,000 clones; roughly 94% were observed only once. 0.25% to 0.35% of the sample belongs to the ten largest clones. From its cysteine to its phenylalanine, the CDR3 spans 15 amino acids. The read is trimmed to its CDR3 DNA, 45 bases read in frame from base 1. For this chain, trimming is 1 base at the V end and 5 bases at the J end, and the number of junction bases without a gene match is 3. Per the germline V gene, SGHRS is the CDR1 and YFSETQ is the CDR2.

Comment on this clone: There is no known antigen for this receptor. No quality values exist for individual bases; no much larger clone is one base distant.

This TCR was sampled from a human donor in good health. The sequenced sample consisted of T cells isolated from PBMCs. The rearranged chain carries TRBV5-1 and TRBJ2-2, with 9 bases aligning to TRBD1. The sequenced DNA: TGCGCCAGCAGCTTGCCCGGACAGGGGACCGGGGAGCTGTTTTTT. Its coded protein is CASSLPGQGTGELFF.